Following are 31 T cell receptor beta chains from one sample sequenced in a study of shared clonotypes between healthy human individuals. Sequencing was performed with immunoSEQ multiplex PCR; in TCRdb, only in-frame clones are kept and a portion is missing. This sample has about 1.1 million clones, with 75% to 85% found just once. Sequenced sample: memory CD4+ T cells from PBMCs. As for subset: CD45RA-negative fraction. These receptors all stem from a man younger than 30 in good health. Some clones in this sample may be carry-over from other donors' samples.

This clone showed up just once. Just one base apart from a much larger clone, this may be a read error. The V gene is TRBV28, the J gene TRBJ2-7; D might be TRBD1 (5 bases). Germline CDR1 and CDR2: MDHEN and SYDVKM. The CDR3 spans 14 residues. V lost 10 bases and J lost 1, with 17 bases in between. Written as DNA, the CDR3 is TGTGCCAACAGCCCCCCAGGGATTTCCTACGAGCAGTACTTC. Translating it yields CANSPPGISYEQYF.

This clone was seen once. V is TRBV6-4 and J is TRBJ1-2; the match to TRBD1 covers 8 bases. From germline, CDR1 is MRHNA and CDR2 SNTAGT. V was clipped by 6 bases and J by 8 bases; unmatched bases: 8. CDR3 length: 13 residues. CDR3 sequence reads: CASRRETGGGYTF. DNA of the CDR3: TGTGCCAGCAGGCGCGAAACAGGGGGAGGCTACACCTTC.

The chain is built from TRBV13 and TRBJ2-3; 9 bases align to TRBD1. V shed 5 bases and J 3 bases; nucleotides not matched to a gene: 6. Germline loops: CDR1 PRHDT, CDR2 FYEKMQ (reference sequence). The CDR3 totals 15 residues. CDR3 DNA sequence: TGTGCCAGCAGCACCTCCGACAGGGGGACAGATACGCAGTATTTT. This codes for CASSTSDRGTDTQYF. Filled out from reference TRBV13 and TRBJ2-3, the complete variable domain reads AAGVIQSPRHLIKEKRETATLKCYPIPRHDTVYWYQQGPGQDPQFLISFYEKMQSDKGSIPDRFSAQQFSDYHSELNMSSLELGDSALYFCASSTSDRGTDTQYFGPGTRLTVL.

The table lists this clone with a few counts. V and J are TRBV9 and TRBJ2-7, with a weak D call TRBD2 (6 bases). Trimming took off 0 bases at V and 4 bases at J, with 17 bases between the two ends. The CDR3 extends over 16 amino acids. CDR1 is SGDLS and CDR2 is YYNGEE in the germline V gene. This CDR3 is CASSVGSGSSGYEQYF. Written as DNA, the CDR3 is TGTGCCAGCAGCGTAGGGAGTGGATCGAGCGGGTACGAGCAGTACTTC.

The chain recombines TRBV28 with TRBJ1-2; TRBD1 agrees at 8 bases. The CDR3 runs to 14 residues. CDR1 is MDHEN, CDR2 SYDVKM, per germline. V gave up 5 bases and J gave up 7 bases; unmatched junction bases: 9. The CDR3 loop reads CASSPQDRVGGYTF. CDR3 DNA: TGTGCCAGCAGTCCCCAGGACAGGGTGGGTGGCTACACCTTC.

A word on this clone: A much larger clone lies a single base off, so this may be a read error. V usage is TRBV5-5 and J usage is TRBJ2-1; D gene unclear. CDR1 and CDR2 from the germline V gene are SGHKS and YYEKEE (reference sequence). The CDR3 is 13 amino acids. V was pared by 2 bases and J by 2 bases, with 5 bases between. CDR3 residues: CASSLDAYNEQFF. The CDR3 nucleotides are TGTGCCAGCAGCTTAGACGCCTACAATGAGCAGTTCTTC.

The chain is built from TRBV7-2 and TRBJ1-4, with TRBD1 matching 9 bases. This CDR3 is 16 amino acids long. The V gene's germline CDR1 is SGHTA and CDR2 FQGNSA. J was trimmed by 5 bases and V by 5 bases; bases with no gene match: 9. The CDR3 here is CASSRDGGTGNEKLFF. CDR3 coding DNA: TGTGCCAGCAGCAGGGACGGAGGGACAGGGAATGAAAAACTGTTTTTT.

V usage is TRBV28 and J usage is TRBJ2-5; a weak D match, TRBD2 (5 bases). This CDR3 contains 15 residues. CDR1 and CDR2 from the germline V gene are MDHEN and SYDVKM. V shed 6 bases and J shed 5 bases, with 19 bases lying between them. The CDR3 spells CASSDTMGGGETQYF. CDR3 in DNA: TGTGCCAGCAGCGATACAATGGGTGGCGGGGAGACCCAGTACTTC.

In this sample, this clone turned up a few times. The gene calls are TRBV6-1 and TRBJ1-2; D not certain. This CDR3 is 15 amino acids long. The V and J ends lost 5 bases and 0 bases respectively, with 13 bases between them. Germline assignment: CDR1 MNHNS and CDR2 SASEGT. CDR3 residues: CASSRVAFTNYGYTF. The CDR3 nucleotides read TGTGCCAGCAGTCGGGTCGCGTTCACTAACTATGGCTACACCTTC.

This clone was seen a handful of times. This chain joins TRBV6-6 and TRBJ1-5; weak D call: TRBD1 (5 bases). The germline V gene encodes CDR1 MNHNY and CDR2 SVGAGI (reference sequence). CDR3 size: 13 residues. V lost 7 bases to trimming and J lost 6 bases, with 13 bases between them. CDR3 protein: CASTIQGTQPQHF. The DNA for the CDR3 is TGTGCCAGCACAATTCAGGGAACTCAGCCCCAGCATTTT.

The chain links TRBV18 to TRBJ2-3; 7 bases match TRBD2. The length of the CDR3 is 16 residues. The J segment lost 2 bases and the V segment lost 3 bases, leaving 8 bases of the junction unmatched. In germline, CDR1 is KGHSH, CDR2 LQKENI. The CDR3 DNA sequence: TGTGCCAGCTCACCGTCGGCTAGCGGAGTCACAGATACGCAGTATTTT. Amino acid sequence: CASSPSASGVTDTQYF.

Details on this clone: A read error may be the cause here, since a much bigger clone is one base away. The V and J genes are TRBV7-2 and TRBJ2-5; possible D gene TRBD1, 6 bases. Per the germline V gene, CDR1 is SGHTA and CDR2 is FQGNSA. Trimming stripped 2 bases from V and 4 bases from J, with 8 bases between. This CDR3 comprises 13 residues. The CDR3 region is CASSLLGAETQYF. The DNA of the CDR3 is TGTGCCAGCAGCTTACTGGGGGCAGAGACCCAGTACTTC.

This chain joins TRBV7-3 and TRBJ2-7, with no clear D. Per germline, CDR1 SGHTA and CDR2 FQGTGA. Trimming removed 1 base from V and 7 bases from J, with 14 bases in between. The CDR3 has 14 amino acids. The CDR3 nucleotides read TGTGCCAGCAGCTTAAGGCCCCAAGACCGGGAGCAGTACTTC. Its translation: CASSLRPQDREQYF.

This clone was seen a handful of times. V and J are TRBV4-3 and TRBJ2-7, with D perhaps TRBD1 (7 bases). Trimming took 3 bases from V and 4 from J, leaving 16 bases between them. The CDR3 is 15 residues long. Germline values: CDR1 LGHNA, CDR2 YSLEER. The CDR3 DNA reads TGCGCCAGCAGCCAGAAGAGGGGGCTAGCGTACGAGCAGTACTTC. Protein: CASSQKRGLAYEQYF.

Points on this clone: A much bigger clone sits one base away, suggesting this may be a read error. The chain couples TRBV27 to TRBJ2-7, with TRBD1 matching 8 bases. Germline V gene lookup returns CDR1 MNHEY and CDR2 SMNVEV (reference sequence). CDR3 length: 13 amino acids. Here the CDR3 DNA reads TGTGCCAGCAGCCTCCAGGGGGCCTACGAGCAGTGCTTC. This translates into CASSLQGAYEQCF.

A note on this clone: A far bigger clonotype differs at one base, so this is likely a read error. The gene calls are TRBV5-1 and TRBJ1-3; D remains unclear. CDR1 is SGHRS, CDR2 YFSETQ, per germline. The CDR3 totals 16 residues. V was shortened by 0 bases and J by 4 bases, with 14 bases between the two germline ends. CDR3 sequence (DNA): TGCGCCAGCAGCTTGGAGCCGAGGTCGGTCGGAAACACCATATATTTT. Translated, it gives CASSLEPRSVGNTIYF.

This clone occurred once. This chain connects TRBV28 to TRBJ2-4; 7 bases line up with TRBD2. Germline CDR1 and CDR2: MDHEN and SYDVKM. Trimming cost V 5 bases and J 3 bases; bases outside gene matches: 10. The CDR3 is made up of 16 amino acids. The CDR3 DNA is TGTGCCAGCAGTCCCGGGGGAGGGGAGGGCAAAAACATTCAGTACTTC. This translates into CASSPGGGEGKNIQYF.

The chain has TRBV4-1 and TRBJ1-4; possibly TRBD1 for D (5 bases). V was shortened by 1 base and J by 5 bases, with 8 bases between the two germline ends. The germline gives CDR1 MGHRA, CDR2 YSYEKL. This CDR3 is built from 14 residues. In nucleotides, the CDR3 is TGCGCCAGCAGCCAAGCCAGGGCAAATGAAAAACTGTTTTTT. It specifies CASSQARANEKLFF.

V and J are TRBV9 and TRBJ1-2; D is possibly TRBD1 (6 bases). V was shortened by 0 bases and J by 6 bases, with 12 bases between the two germline ends. This CDR3 is built from 14 residues. Germline V gives CDR1 SGDLS, CDR2 YYNGEE. CDR3 DNA: TGTGCCAGCAGCGTAGTAAGTGCAGGGGATGGCTACACCTTC. Protein product: CASSVVSAGDGYTF.

This clone was recorded a few times. This chain connects TRBV30 to TRBJ1-5; perhaps TRBD1 as D (6 bases). The V and J ends lost 4 bases and 7 bases respectively, with 14 bases between them. The CDR3 length is 13 residues. Germline V gene lookup returns CDR1 GTSNPN and CDR2 SVGIG (reference sequence). The DNA for the CDR3 is TGTGCCTGGACCGCAGGGGCGGGACAGCCCCAGCATTTT. This encodes CAWTAGAGQPQHF.

The rearrangement uses TRBV7-9 and TRBJ1-4; the D gene is possibly TRBD1 (5 bases). Germline assignment: CDR1 SEHNR and CDR2 FQNEAQ (reference sequence). V lost 4 bases to trimming and J lost 3 bases, with 9 bases between them. The CDR3 sequence is 14 residues long. The CDR3 nucleotides read TGTGCCAGCAGCTCAGGGAGGTCTAATGAAAAACTGTTTTTT. Protein: CASSSGRSNEKLFF.

The rearrangement uses TRBV7-8 and TRBJ2-7, with 7 bases fitting TRBD1. The CDR3 is made up of 15 amino acids. Germline values: CDR1 SGHVS, CDR2 FQNEAQ. V lost 2 bases, J lost 5 bases, and 9 bases stayed unmatched. In DNA, the CDR3 is TGTGCCAGCAGCTTACGTTCTGGGACAGTCCACGAGCAGTACTTC. Translated: CASSLRSGTVHEQYF.

This clone was observed a single time. The V call is TRBV28, the J call TRBJ1-4; perhaps TRBD1 as D (6 bases). The CDR3 covers 15 residues. V was trimmed by 7 bases and J by 5 bases, leaving 17 bases between them. Germline assignment: CDR1 MDHEN and CDR2 SYDVKM. As DNA, the CDR3 is TGTGCCAGCAACCCAATGGGGGGGGGCAATGAAAAACTGTTTTTT. Translated: CASNPMGGGNEKLFF.

This sequence joins TRBV6-6 and TRBJ1-5; 7 bases map to TRBD1. This CDR3 region has 15 residues. After removal of 7 bases from V and 5 bases from J, the junction contained 11 bases not matched to a gene. The germline V gene has CDR1 MNHNY and CDR2 SVGAGI (reference sequence). The CDR3 nucleotides are TGTGCCAGCACCAATAACAGGGGATCATATCAGCCCCAGCATTTT. Amino acid sequence: CASTNNRGSYQPQHF.

This clone was detected only a few times. The chain couples TRBV9 to TRBJ2-1, with TRBD2 matching 16 bases. The length of the CDR3 is 18 residues. The V and J ends lost 3 bases and 8 bases, in that order; junction bases with no gene match: 11. The germline V gene encodes CDR1 SGDLS and CDR2 YYNGEE. CDR3 region: CASSAGSGTSGRAHEQFF. The DNA for the CDR3 is TGTGCCAGCAGCGCTGGATCCGGGACTAGCGGGAGGGCCCATGAGCAGTTCTTC. The full variable domain, in which reference TRBV9 and TRBJ2-1 provide the parts outside the CDR3, is DSGVTQTPKHLITATGQRVTLRCSPRSGDLSVYWYQQSLDQGLQFLIQYYNGEERAKGNILERFSAQQFPDLHSELNLSSLELGDSALYFCASSAGSGTSGRAHEQFFGPGTRLTVL.

The chain combines TRBV9 with TRBJ2-1, with 9 bases fitting TRBD1. The length of the CDR3 is 13 residues. The V and J ends lost 4 bases and 15 bases, in that order; junction bases with no gene match: 11. In germline, CDR1 is SGDLS, CDR2 YYNGEE. The CDR3 sequence is CASSSQQGAEAFF. The CDR3 DNA reads TGTGCCAGCAGCTCTCAACAGGGGGCAGAGGCGTTCTTC.

This clone was observed at least ten times. The chain couples TRBV21-1 to TRBJ2-3; the D call of TRBD1 is as the table states it, not checked on the DNA. TRBV21-1 is listed as a pseudogene. The CDR3 spans 17 residues. The CDR3 coding sequence is TGTGCCAGCGCCCCCTCACCCTCGGGACAGGGCACAGATACGCAGTATTTT. It codes for CASAPSPSGQGTDTQYF.

For this clone: The same CDR3 arises from other DNA sequences in this sample as well. The gene calls are TRBV6-5 and TRBJ1-4; no definite D call. The germline V gene has CDR1 MNHEY and CDR2 SVGAGI. This CDR3 contains 15 residues. Between the trimmed V and J ends, which lost 0 bases and 0 bases, there was a span of 5 bases. The CDR3 is CASSYSGATNEKLFF. Written as DNA, the CDR3 is TGTGCCAGCAGTTACTCGGGCGCAACTAATGAAAAACTGTTTTTT.

Concerning this clone: Other DNA sequences in the sample encode the same CDR3. The chain uses TRBV5-1 and TRBJ2-3, with 8 bases identical to TRBD1. The ends lost 0 bases at V and 0 bases at J; junction bases unmatched: 3. The CDR3 length is 16 residues. Germline values: CDR1 SGHRS, CDR2 YFSETQ. The CDR3, as DNA: TGCGCCAGCAGCTTGGCCGGGACAGGTAGCACAGATACGCAGTATTTT. Its protein is CASSLAGTGSTDTQYF.

This clone occurred many times. The chain employs TRBV27 and TRBJ2-2; D is tentatively TRBD1 or TRBD2 (6 bases each). CDR1 MNHEY and CDR2 SMNVEV come from the germline V gene (reference sequence). The CDR3 runs to 15 residues. V lost 6 bases and J lost 2, with 13 bases in between. This chain's CDR3 is CASSRGPLNTGELFF. The CDR3 bases are TGTGCCAGCAGCCGGGGGCCTTTAAACACCGGGGAGCTGTTTTTT.

The rearrangement joins TRBV6-5 to TRBJ2-7; 7 bases are a match to TRBD1. Germline trimming cut 6 bases from V and 3 bases from J; bases unmatched to any gene: 8. The V gene's germline CDR1 is MNHEY and CDR2 SVGAGI. The CDR3 totals 14 residues. CDR3 sequence: CASRIRDSFYEQYF. In DNA form, the CDR3 reads TGTGCCAGCAGGATAAGGGACAGCTTCTACGAGCAGTACTTC.